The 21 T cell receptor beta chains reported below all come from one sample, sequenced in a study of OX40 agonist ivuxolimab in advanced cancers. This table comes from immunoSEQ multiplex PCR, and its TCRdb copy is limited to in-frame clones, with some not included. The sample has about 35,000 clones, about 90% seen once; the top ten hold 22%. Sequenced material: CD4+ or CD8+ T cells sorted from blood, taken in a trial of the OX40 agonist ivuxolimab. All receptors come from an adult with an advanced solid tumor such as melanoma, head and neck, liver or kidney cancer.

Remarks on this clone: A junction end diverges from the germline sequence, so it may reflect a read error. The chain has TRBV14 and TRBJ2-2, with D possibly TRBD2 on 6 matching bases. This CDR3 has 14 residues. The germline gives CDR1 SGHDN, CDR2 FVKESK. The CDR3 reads CASNQGTWPGELFF. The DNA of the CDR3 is TGTGCCAGCAACCAAGGGACTTGGCCCGGGGAGCTGTTTTTT.

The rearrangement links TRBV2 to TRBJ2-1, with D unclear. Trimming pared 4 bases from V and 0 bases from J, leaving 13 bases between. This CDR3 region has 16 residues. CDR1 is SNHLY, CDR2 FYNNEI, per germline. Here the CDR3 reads CASSVARFSSYNEQFF. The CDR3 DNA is TGTGCCAGCAGTGTCGCGCGGTTTAGCTCCTACAATGAGCAGTTCTTC.

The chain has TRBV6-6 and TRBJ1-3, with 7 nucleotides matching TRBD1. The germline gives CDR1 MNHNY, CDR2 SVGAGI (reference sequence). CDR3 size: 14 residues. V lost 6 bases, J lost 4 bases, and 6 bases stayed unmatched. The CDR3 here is CASSQQGSGNTIYF. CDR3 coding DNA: TGTGCCAGCAGCCAACAGGGGTCAGGAAACACCATATATTTT.

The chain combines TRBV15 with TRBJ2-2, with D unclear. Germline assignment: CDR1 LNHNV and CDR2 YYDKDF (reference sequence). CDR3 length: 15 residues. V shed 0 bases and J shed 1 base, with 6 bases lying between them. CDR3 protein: CATSRDNQNTGELFF. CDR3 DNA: TGTGCCACCAGCAGAGATAACCAGAACACCGGGGAGCTGTTTTTT.

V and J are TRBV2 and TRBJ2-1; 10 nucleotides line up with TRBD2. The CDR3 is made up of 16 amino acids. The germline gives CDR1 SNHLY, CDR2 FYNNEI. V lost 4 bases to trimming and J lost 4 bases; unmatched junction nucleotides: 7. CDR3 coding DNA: TGTGCCAGCAGTGGGATTGGACTAGCGGATTACAATGAGCAGTTCTTC. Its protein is CASSGIGLADYNEQFF.

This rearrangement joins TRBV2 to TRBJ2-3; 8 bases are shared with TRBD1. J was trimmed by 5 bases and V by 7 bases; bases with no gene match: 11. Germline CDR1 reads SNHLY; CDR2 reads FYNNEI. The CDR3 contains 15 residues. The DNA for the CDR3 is TGTGCCAGCACCGGAGGACAGGGTATCCAAGATACGCAGTATTTT. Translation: CASTGGQGIQDTQYF.

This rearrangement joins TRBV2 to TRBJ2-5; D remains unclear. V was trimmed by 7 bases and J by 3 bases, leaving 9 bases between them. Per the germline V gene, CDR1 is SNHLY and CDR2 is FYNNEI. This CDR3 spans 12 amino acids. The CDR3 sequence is CASISKKETQYF. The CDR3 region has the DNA TGTGCCAGCATTTCAAAGAAAGAGACCCAGTACTTC.

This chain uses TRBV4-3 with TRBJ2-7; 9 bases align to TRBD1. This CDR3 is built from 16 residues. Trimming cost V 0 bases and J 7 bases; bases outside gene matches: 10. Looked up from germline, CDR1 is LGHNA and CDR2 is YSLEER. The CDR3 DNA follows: TGCGCCAGCAGCCAAGAGTGGCCGGGACAGGGTTCAGAGCAGTACTTC. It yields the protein CASSQEWPGQGSEQYF.

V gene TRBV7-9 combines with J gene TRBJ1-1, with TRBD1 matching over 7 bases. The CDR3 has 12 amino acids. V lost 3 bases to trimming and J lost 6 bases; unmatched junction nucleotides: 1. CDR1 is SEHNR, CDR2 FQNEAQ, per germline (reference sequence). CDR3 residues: CASSFGQAEAFF. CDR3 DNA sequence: TGTGCCAGCAGCTTCGGACAGGCTGAAGCTTTCTTT.

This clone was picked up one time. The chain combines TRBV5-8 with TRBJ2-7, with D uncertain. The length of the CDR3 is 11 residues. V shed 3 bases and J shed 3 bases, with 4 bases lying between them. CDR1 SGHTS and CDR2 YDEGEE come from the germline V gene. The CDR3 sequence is CASSWSYEQYF. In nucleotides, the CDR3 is TGTGCCAGCAGCTGGAGCTACGAGCAGTACTTC.

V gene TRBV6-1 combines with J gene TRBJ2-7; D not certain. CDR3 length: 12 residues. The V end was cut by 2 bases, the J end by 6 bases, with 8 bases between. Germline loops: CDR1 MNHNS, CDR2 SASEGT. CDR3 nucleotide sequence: TGTGCCAGCAGTGAATCTGGTACCGAGCAGTACTTC. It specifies CASSESGTEQYF.

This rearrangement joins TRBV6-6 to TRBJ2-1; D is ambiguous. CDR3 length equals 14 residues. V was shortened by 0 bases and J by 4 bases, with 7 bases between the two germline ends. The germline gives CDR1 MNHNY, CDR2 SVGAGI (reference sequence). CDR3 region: CASSYSNSYNEQFF. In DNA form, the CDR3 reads TGTGCCAGCAGTTACTCGAACAGTTACAATGAGCAGTTCTTC.

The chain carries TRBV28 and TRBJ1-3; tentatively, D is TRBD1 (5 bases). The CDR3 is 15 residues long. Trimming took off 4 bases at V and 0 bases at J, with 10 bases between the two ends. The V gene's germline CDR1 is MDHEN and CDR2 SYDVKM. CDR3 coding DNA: TGTGCCAGCAGTTGCCAGGGCGGCTCTGGAAACACCATATATTTT. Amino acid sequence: CASSCQGGSGNTIYF.

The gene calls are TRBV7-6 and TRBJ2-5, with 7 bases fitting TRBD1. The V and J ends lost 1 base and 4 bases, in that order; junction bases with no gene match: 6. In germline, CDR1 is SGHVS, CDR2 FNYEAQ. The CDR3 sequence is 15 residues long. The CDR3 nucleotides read TGTGCCAGCAGCTTAGAGGGGGACAGAGGAGAGACCCAGTACTTC. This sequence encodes CASSLEGDRGETQYF.

CDR3 protein: CATRGANNEQFF. The CDR3 nucleotides read TGTGCCACCAGGGGGGCCAACAATGAGCAGTTCTTC. The V gene is TRBV6-6, the J gene TRBJ2-1; D might be TRBD1 (7 bases). CDR1 MNHNY and CDR2 SVGAGI come from the germline V gene (reference sequence). The V and J ends lost 10 bases and 5 bases respectively, with 12 bases between them. The CDR3 extends over 12 amino acids.

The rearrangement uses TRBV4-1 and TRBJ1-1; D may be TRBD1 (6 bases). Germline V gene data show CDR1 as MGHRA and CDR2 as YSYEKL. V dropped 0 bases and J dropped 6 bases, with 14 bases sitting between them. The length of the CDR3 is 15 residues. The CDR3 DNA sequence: TGCGCCAGCAGCCAAGAGGTCACCTCAGGGGCTGAAGCTTTCTTT. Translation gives CASSQEVTSGAEAFF.

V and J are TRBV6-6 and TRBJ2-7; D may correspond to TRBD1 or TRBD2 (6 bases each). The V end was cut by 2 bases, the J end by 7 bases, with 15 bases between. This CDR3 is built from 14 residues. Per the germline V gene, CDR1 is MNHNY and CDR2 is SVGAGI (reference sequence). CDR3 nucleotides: TGTGCCAGCAGTTACCAGGGGACTCTCGGGGAGCAGTACTTC. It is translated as CASSYQGTLGEQYF.

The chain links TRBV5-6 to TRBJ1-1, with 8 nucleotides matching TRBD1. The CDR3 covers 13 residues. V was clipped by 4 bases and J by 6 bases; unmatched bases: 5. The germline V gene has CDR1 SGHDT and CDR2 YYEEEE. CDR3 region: CASSQQGVAEAFF. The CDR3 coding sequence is TGTGCCAGCAGCCAACAGGGGGTCGCTGAAGCTTTCTTT.

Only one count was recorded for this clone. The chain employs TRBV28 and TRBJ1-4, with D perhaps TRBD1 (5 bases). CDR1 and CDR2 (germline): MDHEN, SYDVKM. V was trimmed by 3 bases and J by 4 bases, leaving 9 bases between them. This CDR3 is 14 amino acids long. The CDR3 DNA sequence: TGTGCCAGCAGTTTTAAGGGGCTTAATGAAAAACTGTTTTTT. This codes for CASSFKGLNEKLFF.

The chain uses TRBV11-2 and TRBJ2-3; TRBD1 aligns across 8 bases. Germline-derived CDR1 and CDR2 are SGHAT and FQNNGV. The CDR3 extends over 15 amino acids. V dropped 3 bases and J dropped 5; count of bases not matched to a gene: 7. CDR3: CASSFQDRVGDTQYF. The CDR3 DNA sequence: TGTGCCAGCAGCTTTCAGGACAGGGTTGGAGATACGCAGTATTTT.

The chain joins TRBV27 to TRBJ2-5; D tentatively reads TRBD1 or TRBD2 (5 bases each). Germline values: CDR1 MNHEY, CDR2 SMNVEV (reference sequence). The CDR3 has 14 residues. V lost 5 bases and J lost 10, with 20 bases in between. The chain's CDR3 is CASSPRRASRDQYF. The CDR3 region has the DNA TGTGCCAGCAGTCCTCGCAGGGCGTCGAGGGACCAGTACTTC.